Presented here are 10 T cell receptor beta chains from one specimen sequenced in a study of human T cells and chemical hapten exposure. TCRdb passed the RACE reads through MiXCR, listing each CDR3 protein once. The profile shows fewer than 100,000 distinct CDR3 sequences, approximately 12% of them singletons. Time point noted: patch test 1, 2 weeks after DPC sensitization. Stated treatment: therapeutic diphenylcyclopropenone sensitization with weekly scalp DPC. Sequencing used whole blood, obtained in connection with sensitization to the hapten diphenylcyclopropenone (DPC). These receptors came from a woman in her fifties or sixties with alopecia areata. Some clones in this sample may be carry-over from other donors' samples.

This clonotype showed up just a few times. The CDR3 here is CASSVTSGSYNEQFF. In nucleotides, the CDR3 is TGTGCCAGCAGTGTAACTAGCGGGAGTTACAATGAGCAGTTCTTC. V is TRBV9 and J is TRBJ2-1; TRBD2 matches 11 bases. The trim removed 5 bases at V and 4 bases at J, leaving 5 bases unmatched. CDR3 length: 15 amino acids. CDR1 is SGDLS and CDR2 is YYNGEE in the germline V gene.

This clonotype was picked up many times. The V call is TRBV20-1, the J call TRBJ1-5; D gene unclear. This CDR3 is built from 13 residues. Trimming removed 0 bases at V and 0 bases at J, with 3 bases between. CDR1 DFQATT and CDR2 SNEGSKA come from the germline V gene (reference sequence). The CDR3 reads CSARDYSNQPQHF. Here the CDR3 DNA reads TGCAGTGCTAGAGATTATAGCAATCAGCCCCAGCATTTT.

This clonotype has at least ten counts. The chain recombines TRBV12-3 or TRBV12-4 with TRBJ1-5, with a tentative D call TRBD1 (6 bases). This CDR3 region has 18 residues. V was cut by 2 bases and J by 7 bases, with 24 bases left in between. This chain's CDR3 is CASSLWLRLSQGKQPQHF. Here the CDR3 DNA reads TGTGCCAGCAGTTTATGGCTCCGGCTTAGCCAGGGGAAGCAGCCCCAGCATTTT.

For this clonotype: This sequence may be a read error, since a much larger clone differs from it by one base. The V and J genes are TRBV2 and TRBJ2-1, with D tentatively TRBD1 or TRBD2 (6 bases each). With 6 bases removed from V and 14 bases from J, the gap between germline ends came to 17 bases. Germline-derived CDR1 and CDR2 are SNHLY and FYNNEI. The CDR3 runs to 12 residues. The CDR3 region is CASSHAGGWEFF. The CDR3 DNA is TGTGCCAGCAGCCACGCCGGGGGCTGGGAGTTCTTC.

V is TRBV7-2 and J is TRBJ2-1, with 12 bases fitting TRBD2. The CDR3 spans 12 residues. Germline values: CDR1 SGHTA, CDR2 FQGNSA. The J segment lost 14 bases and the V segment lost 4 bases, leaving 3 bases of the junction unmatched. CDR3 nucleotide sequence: TGTGCCAGCAGCTCGCTAGCGGGAGGGGAGTTCTTC. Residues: CASSSLAGGEFF.

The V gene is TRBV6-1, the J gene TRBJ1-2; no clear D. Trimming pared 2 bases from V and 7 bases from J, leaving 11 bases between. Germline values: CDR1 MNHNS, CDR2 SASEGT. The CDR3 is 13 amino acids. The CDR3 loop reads CASSEILSVGYTF. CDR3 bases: TGTGCCAGCAGTGAAATACTCAGTGTTGGCTACACCTTC.

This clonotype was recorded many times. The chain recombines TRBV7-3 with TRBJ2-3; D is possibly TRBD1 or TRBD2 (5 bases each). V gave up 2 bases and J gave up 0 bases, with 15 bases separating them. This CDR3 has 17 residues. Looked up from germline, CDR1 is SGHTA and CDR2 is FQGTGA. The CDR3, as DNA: TGTGCCAGCAGCTTAGGAAGGGACCCTTCTAGCACAGATACGCAGTATTTT. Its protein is CASSLGRDPSSTDTQYF.

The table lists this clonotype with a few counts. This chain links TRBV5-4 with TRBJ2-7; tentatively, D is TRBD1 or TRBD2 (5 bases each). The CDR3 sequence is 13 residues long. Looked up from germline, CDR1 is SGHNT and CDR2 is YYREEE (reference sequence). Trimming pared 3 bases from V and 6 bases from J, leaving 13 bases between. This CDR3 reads CASSWKGSGEQYF. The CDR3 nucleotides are TGTGCCAGCAGCTGGAAGGGGAGTGGCGAGCAGTACTTC.

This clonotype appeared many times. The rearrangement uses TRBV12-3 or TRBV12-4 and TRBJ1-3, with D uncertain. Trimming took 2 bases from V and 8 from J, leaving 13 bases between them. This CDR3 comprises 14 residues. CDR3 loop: CASSLIPRRDTIYF. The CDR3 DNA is TGTGCCAGCAGTTTAATCCCAAGGCGGGACACCATATATTTT.

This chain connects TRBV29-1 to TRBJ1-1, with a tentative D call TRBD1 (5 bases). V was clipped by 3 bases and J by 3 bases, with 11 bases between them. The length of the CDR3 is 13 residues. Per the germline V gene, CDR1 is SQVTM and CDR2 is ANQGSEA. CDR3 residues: CSVEGQEYTEAFF. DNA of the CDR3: TGCAGCGTTGAGGGGCAGGAATACACTGAAGCTTTCTTT.